The 25 T cell receptor beta chains presented below share a single source sample, sequenced in a study of blood T cells in healthy people across ages. PCR was performed a second time for 7 to 11 cycles using a sample-barcoded 5' primer and a J-beta primer mix. One entry per CDR3 protein, called by TCRdb with MiXCR from the 5' RACE reads. Altogether roughly 1.6 million distinct CDR3 sequences are present, roughly a third being singletons, with the ten largest covering about 11%. Sequencing was carried out using blood. The receptors originated from a woman aged 30 to 39 in good health.

The rearrangement links TRBV28 to TRBJ1-5; 8 bases map to TRBD1. The V and J ends lost 4 bases and 1 base, in that order; junction bases with no gene match: 3. The CDR3 has 15 amino acids. Germline values: CDR1 MDHEN, CDR2 SYDVKM. This CDR3 reads CASSSGGESNQPQHF. The CDR3 DNA reads as TGTGCCAGCAGTTCAGGGGGCGAAAGCAATCAGCCCCAGCATTTT. Full variable domain (missing parts from reference TRBV28 and TRBJ1-5): DVKVTQSSRYLVKRTGEKVFLECVQDMDHENMFWYRQDPGLGLRLIYFSYDVKMKEKGDIPEGYSVSREKKERFSLILESASTNQTSMYLCASSSGGESNQPQHFGDGTRLSIL.

The chain couples TRBV13 to TRBJ2-7; 9 positions agree with TRBD2. Per germline, CDR1 PRHDT and CDR2 FYEKMQ (reference sequence). J was trimmed by 2 bases and V by 0 bases; bases with no gene match: 5. CDR3 length equals 16 residues. Written as DNA, the CDR3 is TGTGCCAGCAGCTTAGGCCTAGCGGGGAGGGCCTACGAGCAGTACTTC. It is translated as CASSLGLAGRAYEQYF. The whole variable domain, filled in from reference TRBV13 and TRBJ2-7, reads AAGVIQSPRHLIKEKRETATLKCYPIPRHDTVYWYQQGPGQDPQFLISFYEKMQSDKGSIPDRFSAQQFSDYHSELNMSSLELGDSALYFCASSLGLAGRAYEQYFGPGTRLTVT.

In this sample, this clonotype turned up many times. The V gene is TRBV5-1, the J gene TRBJ2-1; a weak D match, TRBD2 (7 bases). CDR3 length equals 19 residues. V lost 4 bases and J 0 bases, leaving 23 bases between the germline ends. The germline CDR1 and CDR2 sequences are SGHRS and YFSETQ. The CDR3 is CASSPGGRMSVLSYNEQFF. The CDR3 nucleotides read TGCGCCAGCAGCCCGGGGGGCCGGATGTCCGTCCTCTCCTACAATGAGCAGTTCTTC.

A word on this clonotype: One junction end disagrees with the germline gene, perhaps due to a read error. The chain employs TRBV20-1 and TRBJ2-1; TRBD2 matches 8 bases. Germline V gene sequence: CDR1 DFQATT, CDR2 SNEGSKA (reference sequence). The CDR3 is made up of 11 amino acids. CDR3 sequence (DNA): TGCAGTGCCCCATATGCTAGCGGGCAACGCTTC. As protein: CSAPYASGQRF.

V and J are TRBV21-1 and TRBJ2-7; the DNA was not used to check the table's D call, TRBD1. TRBV21-1 is reported as a pseudogene. This CDR3 has 16 residues. CDR3 sequence reads: CASSKGGRDSPYEQYF. CDR3 bases: TGTGCCAGCAGCAAAGGGGGCCGGGACAGTCCCTACGAGCAGTACTTC.

This chain connects TRBV9 to TRBJ2-5; 9 bases fit TRBD1. Judging by the DNA end, TRBJ2-7 fits better; the J call may be wrong. This CDR3 contains 16 residues. Germline assignment: CDR1 SGDLS and CDR2 YYNGEE. In DNA, the CDR3 is TGTGCCAGCAGCGTAGAATCACAGGGGGCTTATGTCGAGCAGTACTTC. This sequence encodes CASSVESQGAYVEQYF.

CDR3 DNA: TGCGCCAGCAGCTTGGTCGGGACCCTTAATGAAAAACTGTTTTTT. Amino acids: CASSLVGTLNEKLFF. V gene TRBV5-1 combines with J gene TRBJ1-4, with D maybe TRBD1 (5 bases). The CDR3 is 15 amino acids. Germline CDR1 SGHRS, CDR2 YFSETQ. Trimming removed 0 bases at V and 4 bases at J, with 10 bases between.

The gene calls are TRBV5-1 and TRBJ2-3; possibly TRBD1 or TRBD2 for D (6 bases each). The V end was cut by 0 bases, the J end by 6 bases, with 17 bases between. The CDR3 covers 16 residues. Germline CDR1 SGHRS, CDR2 YFSETQ. Here the CDR3 DNA reads TGCGCCAGCAGCTTGGGGGCTAGTCCCGGGGGCGATACGCAGTATTTT. As protein: CASSLGASPGGDTQYF. The full variable domain, with the rest looked up from reference TRBV5-1 and TRBJ2-3, is KAGVTQTPRYLIKTRGQQVTLSCSPISGHRSVSWYQQTPGQGLQFLFEYFSETQRNKGNFPGRFSGRQFSNSRSEMNVSTLELGDSALYLCASSLGASPGGDTQYFGPGTRLTVL.

This clonotype has more than one count but fewer than ten. The J gene is TRBJ2-7, the V gene TRBV12-3 or TRBV12-4, with 9 bases that match TRBD1. This CDR3 comprises 15 residues. The J segment lost 3 bases and the V segment lost 0 bases, leaving 3 bases of the junction unmatched. The CDR3 sequence: CASSLAVTGGYEQYF. Written as DNA, the CDR3 is TGTGCCAGCAGTTTAGCGGTGACAGGGGGCTACGAGCAGTACTTC.

This clonotype was found a few times. V usage is TRBV6-5 and J usage is TRBJ2-7; D gene ambiguous. The length of the CDR3 is 13 residues. Between the trimmed V and J ends, which lost 2 bases and 5 bases, there was a span of 10 bases. From germline, CDR1 is MNHEY and CDR2 SVGAGI. CDR3 bases: TGTGCCAGCAGTTACAGGGCAATGGACGAGCAGTACTTC. This encodes CASSYRAMDEQYF.

The V and J genes are TRBV6-2 or TRBV6-3 and TRBJ2-3, with a weak D call TRBD1 (5 bases). This CDR3 is 15 amino acids long. Germline V gives CDR1 MNHEY, CDR2 SVGEGT. Trimming left V 11 bases short and J 2 bases short, with 20 bases between. For the CDR3, the DNA is TGTGCCGTCCAGTTTGGCAGGGCAATCACAGATACGCAGTATTTT. Its protein product is CAVQFGRAITDTQYF.

This clonotype was seen more than once but under ten times. J is TRBJ2-1 and V is TRBV4-1, with D tentatively TRBD1 (5 bases). This CDR3 has 15 residues. The ends were cut back, 0 bases at V and 7 bases at J, with 13 bases in the middle. Germline loops: CDR1 MGHRA, CDR2 YSYEKL. Here the CDR3 reads CASSQDLNPGNEQFF. The CDR3 nucleotides read TGCGCCAGCAGCCAAGATCTAAATCCAGGGAATGAGCAGTTCTTC.

There are a few counts of this clonotype. This chain connects TRBV4-2 to TRBJ1-5, with 12 positions matching TRBD1. The germline V gene has CDR1 LGHNA and CDR2 YNFKEQ. The length of the CDR3 is 16 residues. The V and J ends lost 0 bases and 7 bases, in that order; junction bases with no gene match: 4. The DNA of the CDR3 is TGTGCCAGCAGCCAAGAAAGGGACAGGGGGCAGCAGCCCCAGCATTTT. This codes for CASSQERDRGQQPQHF.

The chain employs TRBV9 and TRBJ2-2; D is possibly TRBD1 (5 bases). CDR1 is SGDLS and CDR2 is YYNGEE in the germline V gene. Deletions cut 6 bases from V and 3 bases from J, with 21 bases between. This CDR3 region has 17 residues. The CDR3 DNA reads TGTGCCAGCACCCCGGACACCTATTCGACCTACACCGGGGAGCTGTTTTTT. This gives the protein CASTPDTYSTYTGELFF. Filled out from reference TRBV9 and TRBJ2-2, the complete variable domain reads DSGVTQTPKHLITATGQRVTLRCSPRSGDLSVYWYQQSLDQGLQFLIQYYNGEERAKGNILERFSAQQFPDLHSELNLSSLELGDSALYFCASTPDTYSTYTGELFFGEGSRLTVL.

This clonotype has just a few counts. The chain combines TRBV5-1 with TRBJ2-1; 9 bases align to TRBD1. With 4 bases clipped from V and 8 bases from J, the junction kept 13 bases outside the gene matches. Germline assignment: CDR1 SGHRS and CDR2 YFSETQ. This CDR3 comprises 16 residues. CDR3 residues: CASSQNGQGRYDEQFF. DNA for the CDR3: TGCGCCAGCAGCCAGAACGGACAGGGGAGGTATGATGAGCAGTTCTTC.

This clonotype was recorded a few times. The CDR3 sequence: CASTHGGVGTDTQYF. The CDR3 nucleotides read TGTGCCAGCACCCACGGAGGGGTTGGTACAGATACGCAGTATTTT. The chain employs TRBV13 and TRBJ2-3, with D possibly being TRBD2 (6 bases). This CDR3 region has 15 residues. In germline, CDR1 is PRHDT, CDR2 FYEKMQ (reference sequence). Trimming removed 7 bases from V and 3 bases from J, with 17 bases in between.

This clonotype occurred a few times. The rearrangement uses TRBV6-5 and TRBJ2-6; D gene unclear. The V gene's germline CDR1 is MNHEY and CDR2 SVGAGI. V gave up 5 bases and J gave up 1 base, with 9 bases separating them. The CDR3 sequence is 15 residues long. CDR3 nucleotide sequence: TGTGCCAGCAGTCCCGTTATTTCTGGGGCCAACGTCCTGACTTTC. Its protein product is CASSPVISGANVLTF.

The V and J genes are TRBV28 and TRBJ2-1, with TRBD2 identical over 7 bases. Germline V gene lookup returns CDR1 MDHEN and CDR2 SYDVKM. V dropped 7 bases and J dropped 6; count of bases not matched to a gene: 9. The CDR3 runs 14 residues. In DNA form, the CDR3 reads TGTGCCAGCAATAGCGGGTCCGGGGGCAATGAGCAGTTCTTC. As protein: CASNSGSGGNEQFF.

This clonotype was counted between two and nine times. This chain connects TRBV7-9 to TRBJ2-7; D possibly uses TRBD1 or TRBD2 (5 bases each). The ends were cut back, 5 bases at V and 2 bases at J, with 19 bases in the middle. Germline values: CDR1 SEHNR, CDR2 FQNEAQ (reference sequence). The CDR3 is 16 amino acids. For the CDR3, the DNA is TGTGCCAGCAGCGCCGGGACCGCGGAAGGGGCCTACGAGCAGTACTTC. Its translation is CASSAGTAEGAYEQYF.

The chain joins TRBV5-1 to TRBJ2-7, with TRBD2 matching 11 bases. The CDR3 is 21 amino acids. Losses at the gene ends were 0 bases for V and 0 bases for J; bases not matched to a gene: 17. CDR1 is SGHRS, CDR2 YFSETQ, per germline. The CDR3 nucleotides read TGCGCCAGCAGCTTGGGGTGGCTTCGGGCTAGCGGGAGGCTACCCTCCTACGAGCAGTACTTC. Translation: CASSLGWLRASGRLPSYEQYF.

A few counts support this clonotype. V is TRBV5-1 and J is TRBJ2-1; 8 bases match TRBD2. The trim removed 1 base at V and 2 bases at J, leaving 5 bases unmatched. The CDR3 has 16 residues. CDR1 is SGHRS and CDR2 is YFSETQ in the germline V gene. CDR3 bases: TGCGCCAGCAGCTTGACCGGCGGGAGGCCCTACAATGAGCAGTTCTTC. Its translation is CASSLTGGRPYNEQFF.

This rearrangement joins TRBV20-1 to TRBJ2-2; 11 bases are a match to TRBD2. V lost 0 bases to trimming and J lost 6 bases; unmatched junction nucleotides: 0. The CDR3 spans 14 residues. Germline CDR1 and CDR2: DFQATT and SNEGSKA (reference sequence). The CDR3 DNA follows: TGCAGTGCTAGAGATAGCGGGGGGGCCGGGGAGCTGTTTTTT. It translates to CSARDSGGAGELFF.

The chain uses TRBV20-1 and TRBJ1-4; perhaps TRBD1 as D (5 bases). Trimming cost V 0 bases and J 11 bases, with 19 bases left between them. Looked up from germline, CDR1 is DFQATT and CDR2 is SNEGSKA (reference sequence). This CDR3 contains 15 residues. CDR3 sequence: CSARDPLRGKGKLFF. The CDR3 DNA is TGCAGTGCTAGAGATCCGTTACGGGGGAAAGGGAAACTGTTTTTT.

This clonotype was seen more than once but under ten times. The chain carries TRBV27 and TRBJ2-7; TRBD2 matches 11 bases. The V and J ends lost 4 bases and 7 bases, in that order; junction bases with no gene match: 9. CDR3 length equals 15 residues. Germline lookup yields CDR1 MNHEY and CDR2 SMNVEV (reference sequence). The CDR3 nucleotides are TGTGCCAGCAGTTCGCCGGGACTAGCGGAGAAGGAGCAGTACTTC. It translates to CASSSPGLAEKEQYF.

This clonotype has only a few counts. The chain combines TRBV7-9 with TRBJ2-1, with TRBD1 as a possible D gene (5 bases). Germline values: CDR1 SEHNR, CDR2 FQNEAQ (reference sequence). The CDR3 is 17 residues long. V lost 5 bases, J lost 1 base, and 18 bases lay in between. The CDR3 nucleotides read TGTGCCAGCAGCCCGCAGGGTCGCCAGAGATCCTACAATGAGCAGTTCTTC. Amino acid sequence: CASSPQGRQRSYNEQFF.